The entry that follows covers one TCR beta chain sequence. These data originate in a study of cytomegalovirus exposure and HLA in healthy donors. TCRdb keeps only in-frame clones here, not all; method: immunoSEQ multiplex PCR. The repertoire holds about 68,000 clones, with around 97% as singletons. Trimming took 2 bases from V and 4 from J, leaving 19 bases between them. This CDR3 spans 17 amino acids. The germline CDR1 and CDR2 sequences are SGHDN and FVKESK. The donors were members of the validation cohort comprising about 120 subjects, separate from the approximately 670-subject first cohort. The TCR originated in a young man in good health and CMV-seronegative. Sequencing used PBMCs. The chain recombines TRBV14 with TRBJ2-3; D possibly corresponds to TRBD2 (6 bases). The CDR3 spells CASSQRTGTPGADTQYF. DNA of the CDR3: TGTGCCAGCAGCCAACGGACCGGGACTCCGGGCGCAGATACGCAGTATTTT.